This TCR beta chain came from a study of T cells after yellow fever vaccination. Study-level findings and limits: On re-exposure, the response was weaker but peaked faster, at day 5 versus 15.

Each CDR3 protein is one row after TCRdb ran MiXCR on the 5' RACE reads. The sample records 340,000 or so distinct CDR3 sequences, approximately 12% being singletons. CDR1 MNHEY and CDR2 SVGEGT come from the germline V gene. The CDR3 spans 15 residues. Deletions cut 1 base from V and 4 bases from J, with 13 bases between. In regard to this clonotype: Its specificity is not known.

The rearrangement uses TRBV6-2 or TRBV6-3 and TRBJ1-1; D unclear. The material sequenced was CD4+ T cells sorted from PBMCs, taken 15 days after the yellow fever booster vaccination. This clonotype originated in a man between 18 and 35 years old who received the YFV17D yellow fever vaccine. CDR3 protein: CASSYWGAFLTEAFF. The DNA for the CDR3 is TGTGCCAGCAGTTACTGGGGAGCCTTCCTCACTGAAGCTTTCTTT.